These T cell receptor beta chains were read from a single sample in a study of beta chain features in type 1 diabetes. Profiled with immunoSEQ multiplex PCR; TCRdb holds only in-frame clones, not every one. The sample has 250,000 or so clones, about 15% seen once. Input material: naive CD4+ T cells from blood. These receptors came from a man aged 30-40 years with type 1 diabetes. Both conserved end residues are part of each CDR3. A D gene is named only where the DNA matches it firmly. Part of the rows lack a size; the others show once, few, many or a class for expanded clones.

D gene: NA
V gene: TRBV11-2
J gene: TRBJ2-3
clone size: NA
CDR3 DNA: TGTGCCAGCCGATACAGGGAAACCACAGATACGCAGTATTTT
CDR3 protein: CASRYRETTDTQYF

D gene: TRBD2
V gene: TRBV7-9
J gene: TRBJ2-7
clone size: NA
CDR3 DNA: TGTGCCAGCAGCTTAGGGACTAGCGGACGGGCCTACGAGCAGTACTTC
CDR3 protein: CASSLGTSGRAYEQYF

D gene: TRBD2
V gene: TRBV11-3
J gene: TRBJ2-1
clone size: few
CDR3 DNA: TGTGCCAGCAGCTTAGACAGCGGGGGGACCCCCTCCTACAATGAGCAGTTCTTC
CDR3 protein: CASSLDSGGTPSYNEQFF

D gene: NA
V gene: TRBV28
J gene: TRBJ2-2
clone size: NA
CDR3 DNA: TGTGCCAGCAGCACCCCGGGACAGAACACCGGGGAGCTGTTTTTT
CDR3 protein: CASSTPGQNTGELFF

D gene: NA
V gene: TRBV4-1
J gene: TRBJ1-5
clone size: few
CDR3 DNA: TGCGCCAGCAGCCCCGACTTGGGTGTAGGGCCCCAGCATTTT
CDR3 protein: CASSPDLGVGPQHF

D gene: TRBD1
V gene: TRBV5-1
J gene: TRBJ2-5
clone size: few
CDR3 DNA: TGCGCCAGCAGCTTGGGACAGGGGTCCCAAGAGACCCAGTACTTC
CDR3 protein: CASSLGQGSQETQYF

D gene: TRBD1
V gene: TRBV2
J gene: TRBJ1-5
clone size: NA
CDR3 DNA: TGTGCCAGCAGTGAAGAGGGGGCGGGACAGCCCCAGCATTTT
CDR3 protein: CASSEEGAGQPQHF

D gene: NA
V gene: TRBV18
J gene: TRBJ1-1
clone size: NA
CDR3 DNA: TGTGCCAGCTCACCAGCCGGGACACTGAACACTGAAGCTTTCTTT
CDR3 protein: CASSPAGTLNTEAFF

D gene: NA
V gene: TRBV2
J gene: TRBJ1-3
clone size: few
CDR3 DNA: TGTGCCAGCAGGGCCTCTGGAAACACCATATATTTT
CDR3 protein: CASRASGNTIYF

D gene: TRBD1
V gene: TRBV19
J gene: TRBJ1-6
clone size: NA
CDR3 DNA: TGTGCCAGTAAAATGACAGGGGTTTCACCCCTCCACTTT
CDR3 protein: CASKMTGVSPLHF

D gene: NA
V gene: TRBV2
J gene: TRBJ2-2
clone size: few
CDR3 DNA: TGTGCCAGCAGTGCTGAGCGACCAACCGGGGAGCTGTTTTTT
CDR3 protein: CASSAERPTGELFF

D gene: NA
V gene: TRBV25-1
J gene: TRBJ1-1
clone size: few
CDR3 DNA: TGTGCCAGCAGTGAATCCCCCAGAGGCGCTCGAGCTTTCTTT
CDR3 protein: CASSESPRGARAFF

D gene: TRBD1
V gene: TRBV4-1
J gene: TRBJ1-4
clone size: few
CDR3 DNA: TGCGCCAGCAGCCAAGGAGACAGGGGAGGGTTTAATGAAAAACTGTTTTTT
CDR3 protein: CASSQGDRGGFNEKLFF

D gene: NA
V gene: TRBV7-9
J gene: TRBJ1-6
clone size: few
CDR3 DNA: TGTGCCAGCAGCTTATCAGGGTCCTATAATTCACCCCTCCACTTT
CDR3 protein: CASSLSGSYNSPLHF

D gene: TRBD1
V gene: TRBV18
J gene: TRBJ1-2
clone size: NA
CDR3 DNA: TGTGCCAGTAGGTCTCTACGGGACAGAACCTATGGCTACACCTTC
CDR3 protein: CASRSLRDRTYGYTF

D gene: TRBD1
V gene: TRBV10-2
J gene: TRBJ2-5
clone size: NA
CDR3 DNA: TGCGCCAGCTCATTGGACAGGCAAGAGACCCAGTACTTC
CDR3 protein: CASSLDRQETQYF

D gene: NA
V gene: TRBV11-2
J gene: TRBJ2-4
clone size: NA
CDR3 DNA: TGTGCCAGCAGCGTAGAGGCGGGAAACATTCAGTACTTC
CDR3 protein: CASSVEAGNIQYF

D gene: NA
V gene: TRBV30
J gene: TRBJ1-2
clone size: few
CDR3 DNA: TGTGCCTGGAGTCCCCGGAGGGGGGGCTATGGCTACACCTTC
CDR3 protein: CAWSPRRGGYGYTF

D gene: TRBD1
V gene: TRBV10-3
J gene: TRBJ2-1
clone size: NA
CDR3 DNA: TGTGCCATCAGTGAGCCGGGACAGCCTTACAATGAGCAGTTCTTC
CDR3 protein: CAISEPGQPYNEQFF

D gene: TRBD1
V gene: TRBV5-1
J gene: TRBJ2-1
clone size: NA
CDR3 DNA: TGCGCCAGCAGCTTGGAGGGGACAGGGCTCAATGAGCAGTTCTTC
CDR3 protein: CASSLEGTGLNEQFF

D gene: NA
V gene: TRBV30
J gene: TRBJ2-7
clone size: few
CDR3 DNA: TGTGCCTGGAGTAAAGGCAGGGACTACGAGCAGTACTTC
CDR3 protein: CAWSKGRDYEQYF

D gene: NA
V gene: TRBV5-1
J gene: TRBJ2-5
clone size: few
CDR3 DNA: TGCGCCAGCAGCTTTGGGCTTCAAGAGACCCAGTACTTC
CDR3 protein: CASSFGLQETQYF

D gene: NA
V gene: TRBV5-6
J gene: TRBJ1-2
clone size: NA
CDR3 DNA: TGTGCCAGCAGCTTGGAATGGAGGGTAAAGGCTGGAAACTATGGCTACACCTTC
CDR3 protein: CASSLEWRVKAGNYGYTF

D gene: TRBD2
V gene: TRBV9
J gene: TRBJ2-1
clone size: few
CDR3 DNA: TGTGCCAGCAGCGTAGATGTCACGGGGACTAGCGCGGCACAAGAGCAGTTCTTC
CDR3 protein: CASSVDVTGTSAAQEQFF

D gene: TRBD2
V gene: TRBV9
J gene: TRBJ2-3
clone size: few
CDR3 DNA: TGTGCCAGCAGCGCCACTATCTCGGGCAGCGGGAGTATAGATACGCAGTATTTT
CDR3 protein: CASSATISGSGSIDTQYF

D gene: NA
V gene: TRBV30
J gene: TRBJ1-1
clone size: NA
CDR3 DNA: TGTGCCTGGAGTGTACAGTCCGGGCGGGCCCCTGAAGCTTTCTTT
CDR3 protein: CAWSVQSGRAPEAFF

D gene: TRBD1
V gene: TRBV25-1
J gene: TRBJ1-1
clone size: NA
CDR3 DNA: TGTGCCAGCACCTCGGCAGGGGGCAAGGGCACTGAAGCTTTCTTT
CDR3 protein: CASTSAGGKGTEAFF

D gene: NA
V gene: TRBV6-5
J gene: TRBJ1-2
clone size: NA
CDR3 DNA: TGTGCCAGCACCAGGGACTATGGCTACACCTTC
CDR3 protein: CASTRDYGYTF

D gene: NA
V gene: TRBV7-9
J gene: TRBJ2-7
clone size: NA
CDR3 DNA: TGTGCCAGCAGCTCGATCCGGGACTGGTCCTACGAGCAGTACTTC
CDR3 protein: CASSSIRDWSYEQYF

D gene: TRBD2
V gene: TRBV5-1
J gene: TRBJ2-3
clone size: NA
CDR3 DNA: TGCGCCAGCAGCTTGGAACGGGGGGGAGGCACAGATACGCAGTATTTT
CDR3 protein: CASSLERGGGTDTQYF

D gene: TRBD1
V gene: TRBV5-5
J gene: TRBJ2-1
clone size: NA
CDR3 DNA: TGTGCCAGCAGCGTTTCGTGGGACAGTTACAATGAGCAGTTCTTC
CDR3 protein: CASSVSWDSYNEQFF

D gene: NA
V gene: TRBV29-1
J gene: TRBJ1-1
clone size: few
CDR3 DNA: TGCAGCGTTGCACCCAGGGGCACTGAAGCTTTCTTT
CDR3 protein: CSVAPRGTEAFF

D gene: TRBD1
V gene: TRBV7-2
J gene: TRBJ2-2
clone size: NA
CDR3 DNA: TGTGCCAGCAGCCTCGGACAGGGGCGAGGCGGGGAGCTGTTTTTT
CDR3 protein: CASSLGQGRGGELFF

D gene: TRBD2
V gene: TRBV18
J gene: TRBJ2-1
clone size: few
CDR3 DNA: TGTGCCAGCTCTCTCGGAGGGTCTAGCGGGAGGGCGAGCTCCTACAATGAGCAGTTCTTC
CDR3 protein: CASSLGGSSGRASSYNEQFF

D gene: NA
V gene: TRBV7-2
J gene: TRBJ2-5
clone size: few
CDR3 DNA: TGTGCCAGCAATACGGGGGGCGGCTTGGAGACCCAGTACTTC
CDR3 protein: CASNTGGGLETQYF

D gene: TRBD1
V gene: TRBV2
J gene: TRBJ2-7
clone size: few
CDR3 DNA: TGTGCCAGCGTCCGGGACAGGGGGCCCTACGAGCAGTACTTC
CDR3 protein: CASVRDRGPYEQYF

D gene: NA
V gene: TRBV2
J gene: TRBJ2-1
clone size: few
CDR3 DNA: TGTGCCAGCAGCGGACAGTCCTACAATGAGCAGTTCTTC
CDR3 protein: CASSGQSYNEQFF

D gene: NA
V gene: TRBV19
J gene: TRBJ1-2
clone size: few
CDR3 DNA: TGTGCCAGTACCACAACCCCCCGGGTAGACTATGGCTACACCTTC
CDR3 protein: CASTTTPRVDYGYTF

D gene: NA
V gene: TRBV4-2
J gene: TRBJ2-3
clone size: few
CDR3 DNA: TGTGCCAGCAGCCAAGAATTCGCGGGCCCTAGCACAGATACGCAGTATTTT
CDR3 protein: CASSQEFAGPSTDTQYF

D gene: NA
V gene: TRBV7-9
J gene: TRBJ2-5
clone size: NA
CDR3 DNA: TGTGCCAGCAGCTTAGGGGAGCGGGTCTTGGGGACCCAGTACTTC
CDR3 protein: CASSLGERVLGTQYF

D gene: NA
V gene: TRBV2
J gene: TRBJ1-1
clone size: NA
CDR3 DNA: TGTGCCAGCAGGGATTTCAGGTTCGCTGAAGCTTTCTTT
CDR3 protein: CASRDFRFAEAFF

D gene: TRBD1
V gene: TRBV27
J gene: TRBJ2-3
clone size: few
CDR3 DNA: TGTGCCAGCAGTGGTCCGGGACAGGGGACAGATACGCAGTATTTT
CDR3 protein: CASSGPGQGTDTQYF

D gene: NA
V gene: TRBV20-1
J gene: TRBJ1-2
clone size: NA
CDR3 DNA: TGCAGTGCTAAGAGGAGCTATGGCTACACCTTC
CDR3 protein: CSAKRSYGYTF

D gene: TRBD1
V gene: TRBV6-5
J gene: TRBJ1-6
clone size: NA
CDR3 DNA: TGTGCCAGCAGGCCGGGACAGCGGGATTCACCCCTCCACTTT
CDR3 protein: CASRPGQRDSPLHF

D gene: NA
V gene: TRBV5-6
J gene: TRBJ2-4
clone size: NA
CDR3 DNA: TGTACCAGCAGCTTGGAGACGGGGTTAGCCAAAAACATTCAGTACTTC
CDR3 protein: CTSSLETGLAKNIQYF

D gene: NA
V gene: TRBV7-9
J gene: TRBJ2-5
clone size: NA
CDR3 DNA: TGTGCCAGCAGCCAGAGCGGGCTGTACCAAGAGACCCAGTACTTC
CDR3 protein: CASSQSGLYQETQYF

D gene: NA
V gene: TRBV6-5
J gene: TRBJ1-6
clone size: few
CDR3 DNA: TGTGCCAGCAGTTACGGGCAGTACTATAATTCACCCCTCCACTTT
CDR3 protein: CASSYGQYYNSPLHF

D gene: NA
V gene: TRBV30
J gene: TRBJ1-4
clone size: few
CDR3 DNA: TGTGCCTGGAGTGTACGTAGAAGTGAAAAACTGTTTTTT
CDR3 protein: CAWSVRRSEKLFF

D gene: TRBD1
V gene: TRBV5-1
J gene: TRBJ2-7
clone size: NA
CDR3 DNA: TGCGCCAGCAGCTTGGCCGACAGGGCCAGCGAGCAGTACTTC
CDR3 protein: CASSLADRASEQYF

D gene: NA
V gene: TRBV28
J gene: TRBJ2-7
clone size: few
CDR3 DNA: TGTGCCAGCAGCCCCTCAGGGGGGTACGAGCAGTACTTC
CDR3 protein: CASSPSGGYEQYF

D gene: NA
V gene: TRBV28
J gene: TRBJ1-2
clone size: few
CDR3 DNA: TGTGCCAGCAGCCAACGACAGGACCCCTACACCTTC
CDR3 protein: CASSQRQDPYTF

D gene: TRBD1
V gene: TRBV5-1
J gene: TRBJ1-4
clone size: few
CDR3 DNA: TGCGCCAGCAGCGCCAGGGGGCTTAATGAAAAACTGTTTTTT
CDR3 protein: CASSARGLNEKLFF

D gene: TRBD1
V gene: TRBV9
J gene: TRBJ1-2
clone size: NA
CDR3 DNA: TGTGCCAGCAGCGTAGTTGACAGGGACCCCGTTAACTATGGCTACACCTTC
CDR3 protein: CASSVVDRDPVNYGYTF

D gene: TRBD1
V gene: TRBV4-2
J gene: TRBJ2-3
clone size: NA
CDR3 DNA: TGTGCCAGCAGCCCAGGGACAGGGGAAGATACGCAGTATTTT
CDR3 protein: CASSPGTGEDTQYF

D gene: TRBD2
V gene: TRBV2
J gene: TRBJ2-1
clone size: NA
CDR3 DNA: TGTGCCAGCGCACGGGAGGGCAGGTTAGGTGAGCAGTTCTTC
CDR3 protein: CASAREGRLGEQFF